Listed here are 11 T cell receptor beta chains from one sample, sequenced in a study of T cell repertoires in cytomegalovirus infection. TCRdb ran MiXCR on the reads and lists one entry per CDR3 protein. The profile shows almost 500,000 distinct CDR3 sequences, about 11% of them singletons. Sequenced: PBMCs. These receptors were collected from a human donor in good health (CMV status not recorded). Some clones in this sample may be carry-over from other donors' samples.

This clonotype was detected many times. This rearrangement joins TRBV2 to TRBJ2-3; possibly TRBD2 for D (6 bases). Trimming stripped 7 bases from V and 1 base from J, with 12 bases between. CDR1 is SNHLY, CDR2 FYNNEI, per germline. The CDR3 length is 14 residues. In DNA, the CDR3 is TGTGCCAGCATCGGGGGTCTCCGCACAGATACGCAGTATTTT. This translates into CASIGGLRTDTQYF.

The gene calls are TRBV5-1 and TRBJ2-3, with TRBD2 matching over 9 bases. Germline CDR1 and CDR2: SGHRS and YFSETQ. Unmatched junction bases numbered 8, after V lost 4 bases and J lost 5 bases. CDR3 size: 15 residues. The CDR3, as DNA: TGCGCCAGCAGCCCGACGACTAGCGGCGTAGATACGCAGTATTTT. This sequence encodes CASSPTTSGVDTQYF.

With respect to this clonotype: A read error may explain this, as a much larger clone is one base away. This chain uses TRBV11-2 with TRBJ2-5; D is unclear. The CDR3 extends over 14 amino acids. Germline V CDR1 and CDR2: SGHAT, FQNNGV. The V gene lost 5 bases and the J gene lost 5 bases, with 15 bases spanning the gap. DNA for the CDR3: TGTGCCAGCAGCCTAGGCGGCTGTAAGGAGACCCAGTACTTC. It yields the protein CASSLGGCKETQYF.

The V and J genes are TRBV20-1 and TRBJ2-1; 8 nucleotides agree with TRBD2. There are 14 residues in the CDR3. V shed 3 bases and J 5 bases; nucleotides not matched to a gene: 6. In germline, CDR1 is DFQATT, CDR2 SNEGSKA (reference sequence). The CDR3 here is CSASSASGHNEQFF. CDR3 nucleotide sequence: TGCAGTGCTAGTAGCGCTAGCGGGCACAATGAGCAGTTCTTC.

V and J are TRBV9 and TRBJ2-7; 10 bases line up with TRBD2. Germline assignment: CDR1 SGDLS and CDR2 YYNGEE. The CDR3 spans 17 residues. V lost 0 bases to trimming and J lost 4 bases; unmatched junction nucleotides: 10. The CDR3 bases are TGTGCCAGCAGCGTAGCTACGGGGCTAGCGGGGGCTTACGAGCAGTACTTC. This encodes CASSVATGLAGAYEQYF.

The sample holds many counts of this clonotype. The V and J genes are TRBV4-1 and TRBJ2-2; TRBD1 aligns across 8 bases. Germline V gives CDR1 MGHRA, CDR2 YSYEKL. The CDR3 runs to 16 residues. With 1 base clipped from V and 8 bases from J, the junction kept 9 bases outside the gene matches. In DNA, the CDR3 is TGCGCCAGCAGCCAAGGGGACCGACAGGGGTGGGGGGAGCTGTTTTTT. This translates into CASSQGDRQGWGELFF.

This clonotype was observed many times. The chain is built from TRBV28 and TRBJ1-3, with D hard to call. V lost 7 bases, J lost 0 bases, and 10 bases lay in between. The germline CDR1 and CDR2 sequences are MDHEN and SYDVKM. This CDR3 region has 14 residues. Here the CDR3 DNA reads TGTGCCAGCACACTCTCGAGCTCTGGAAACACCATATATTTT. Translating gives CASTLSSSGNTIYF.

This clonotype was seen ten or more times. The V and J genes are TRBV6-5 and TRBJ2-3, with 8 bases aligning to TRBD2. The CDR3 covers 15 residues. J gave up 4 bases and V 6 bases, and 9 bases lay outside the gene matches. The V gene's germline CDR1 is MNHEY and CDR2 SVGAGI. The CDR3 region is CASRHGGGSADTQYF. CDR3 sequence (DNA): TGTGCCAGCAGACACGGGGGGGGGTCCGCAGATACGCAGTATTTT.

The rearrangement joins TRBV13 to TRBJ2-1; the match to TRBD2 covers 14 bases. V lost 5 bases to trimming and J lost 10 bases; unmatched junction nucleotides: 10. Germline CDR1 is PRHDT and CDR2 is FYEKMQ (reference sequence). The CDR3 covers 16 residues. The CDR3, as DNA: TGTGCCAGCAGCCGCTGGGGGACTAGCGGGAGTAGGGAGCAGTTCTTC. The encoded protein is CASSRWGTSGSREQFF. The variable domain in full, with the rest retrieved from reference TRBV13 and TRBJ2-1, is AAGVIQSPRHLIKEKRETATLKCYPIPRHDTVYWYQQGPGQDPQFLISFYEKMQSDKGSIPDRFSAQQFSDYHSELNMSSLELGDSALYFCASSRWGTSGSREQFFGPGTRLTVL.

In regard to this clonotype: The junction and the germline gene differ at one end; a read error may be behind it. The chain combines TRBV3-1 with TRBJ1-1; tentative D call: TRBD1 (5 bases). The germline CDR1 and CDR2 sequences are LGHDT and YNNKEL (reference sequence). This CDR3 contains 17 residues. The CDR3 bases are TGTGCCAGCAGCCAAGAATTCATCACTCGGTTGGACACTGTAGCTTTCTTT. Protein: CASSQEFITRLDTVAFF.

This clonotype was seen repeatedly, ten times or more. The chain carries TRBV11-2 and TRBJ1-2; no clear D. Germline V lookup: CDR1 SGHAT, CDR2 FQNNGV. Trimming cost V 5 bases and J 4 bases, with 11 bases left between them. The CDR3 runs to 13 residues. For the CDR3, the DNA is TGTGCCAGCAGCCCCGGACTCACCTATGGCTACACCTTC. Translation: CASSPGLTYGYTF.